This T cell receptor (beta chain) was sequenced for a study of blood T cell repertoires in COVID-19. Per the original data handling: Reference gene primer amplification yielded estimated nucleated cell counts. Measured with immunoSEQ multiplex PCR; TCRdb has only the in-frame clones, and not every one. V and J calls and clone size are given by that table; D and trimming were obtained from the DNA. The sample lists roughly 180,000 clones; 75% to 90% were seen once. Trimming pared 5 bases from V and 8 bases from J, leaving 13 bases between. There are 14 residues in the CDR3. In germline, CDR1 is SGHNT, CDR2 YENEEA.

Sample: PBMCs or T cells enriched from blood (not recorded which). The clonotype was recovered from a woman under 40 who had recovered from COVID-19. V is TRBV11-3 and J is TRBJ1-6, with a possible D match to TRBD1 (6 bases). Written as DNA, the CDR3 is TGTGCCAGCAGCCTAGGACAGACCGATTCACCCCTCCACTTT. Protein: CASSLGQTDSPLHF. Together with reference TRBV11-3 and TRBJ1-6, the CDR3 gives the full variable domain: EAGVVQSPRYKIIEKKQPVAFWCNPISGHNTLYWYLQNLGQGPELLIRYENEEAVDDSQLPKDRFSAERLKGVDSTLKIQPAELGDSAVYLCASSLGQTDSPLHFGNGTRLTVT.